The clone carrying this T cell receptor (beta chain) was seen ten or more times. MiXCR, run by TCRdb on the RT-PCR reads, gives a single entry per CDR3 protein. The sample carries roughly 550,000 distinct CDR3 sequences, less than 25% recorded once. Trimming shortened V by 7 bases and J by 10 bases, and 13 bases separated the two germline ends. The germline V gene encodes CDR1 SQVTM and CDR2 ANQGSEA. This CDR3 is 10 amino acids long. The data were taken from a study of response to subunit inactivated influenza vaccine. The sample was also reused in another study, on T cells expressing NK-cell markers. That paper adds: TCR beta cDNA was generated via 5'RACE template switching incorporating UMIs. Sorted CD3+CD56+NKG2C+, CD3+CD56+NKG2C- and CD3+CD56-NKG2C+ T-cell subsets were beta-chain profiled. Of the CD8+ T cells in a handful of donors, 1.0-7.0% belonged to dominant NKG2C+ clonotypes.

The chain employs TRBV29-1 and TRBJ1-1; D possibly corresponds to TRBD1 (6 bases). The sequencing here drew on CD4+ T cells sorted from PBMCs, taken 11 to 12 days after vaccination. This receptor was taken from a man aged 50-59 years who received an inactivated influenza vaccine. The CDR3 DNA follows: TGCAGCGGCGAACAGGGCGTAGCTTTCTTT. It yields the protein CSGEQGVAFF.